The 23 T cell receptor beta chains below all came from one sample that was sequenced in a study of T cell changes during pregnancy in multiple sclerosis. Clones were read by immunoSEQ multiplex PCR, and TCRdb kept only the in-frame ones, dropping some. The table has over 35,000 clones, around 90% seen once; the top ten hold 0.45% to 0.7%. Here the sequenced sample was CD4+ T cells from peripheral blood mononuclear cells, taken in the second trimester of pregnancy. These receptors originate from a female donor with multiple sclerosis, enrolled in a pregnancy study.

This chain links TRBV29-1 with TRBJ1-2; a weak D match, TRBD1 (5 bases). Germline CDR1 is SQVTM and CDR2 is ANQGSEA. The germline V and J ends were trimmed by 6 bases and 7 bases, with 18 bases remaining between them. The CDR3 length is 13 residues. CDR3 sequence (DNA): TGCAGCGTACCCCCATGGGGGGAAGGTGGCTACACCTTC. Protein product: CSVPPWGEGGYTF.

CDR3 sequence (DNA): TGTGCCAGCAGCTTGACAGGGGGCCTCTACATATACGAGCAGTACTTC. Its translation is CASSLTGGLYIYEQYF. V and J are TRBV5-4 and TRBJ2-7; 9 bases line up with TRBD1. Germline V CDR1 and CDR2: SGHNT, YYREEE (reference sequence). CDR3 size: 16 residues. J was trimmed by 4 bases and V by 1 base; bases with no gene match: 9.

J is TRBJ1-2 and V is TRBV6-1; 8 bases map to TRBD1. The CDR3 extends over 15 amino acids. Germline values: CDR1 MNHNS, CDR2 SASEGT. V shed 1 base and J 4 bases; nucleotides not matched to a gene: 5. CDR3 residues: CASSEVTGQGYGYTF. The DNA for the CDR3 is TGTGCCAGCAGTGAAGTAACCGGACAGGGCTATGGCTACACCTTC.

This clone was recorded only once. V usage is TRBV28 and J usage is TRBJ2-4; 11 positions agree with TRBD2. The CDR3 has 17 residues. The ends lost 5 bases at V and 0 bases at J; junction bases unmatched: 6. CDR1 MDHEN and CDR2 SYDVKM come from the germline V gene. CDR3 DNA sequence: TGTGCCAGCAGTACCGGACTAGCGGGCTTAGCCAAAAACATTCAGTACTTC. Amino acid sequence: CASSTGLAGLAKNIQYF. The variable domain in full, with the rest retrieved from reference TRBV28 and TRBJ2-4, is DVKVTQSSRYLVKRTGEKVFLECVQDMDHENMFWYRQDPGLGLRLIYFSYDVKMKEKGDIPEGYSVSREKKERFSLILESASTNQTSMYLCASSTGLAGLAKNIQYFGAGTRLSVL.

The V call is TRBV7-2, the J call TRBJ2-3, with 7 positions matching TRBD2. Germline V gives CDR1 SGHTA, CDR2 FQGNSA. This CDR3 has 18 residues. J lost 0 bases, V lost 3 bases, and 12 bases had no gene match. CDR3 region: CASSFRGGAGWSTDTQYF. The DNA of the CDR3 is TGTGCCAGCAGCTTTAGGGGAGGGGCCGGTTGGAGCACAGATACGCAGTATTTT.

The gene calls are TRBV4-2 and TRBJ2-7; 9 bases align to TRBD1. The length of the CDR3 is 16 residues. Trimming took 7 bases from V and 3 from J; bases not matched to a gene: 13. The germline V gene has CDR1 LGHNA and CDR2 YNFKEQ. CDR3 in DNA: TGTGCCAGCACCCGTACAGTCGGGACAGGGTTCTACGAGCAGTACTTC. It specifies CASTRTVGTGFYEQYF.

The J gene is TRBJ2-1, the V gene TRBV7-8; tentatively, D is TRBD1 (5 bases). The CDR3 is made up of 15 amino acids. CDR1 is SGHVS and CDR2 is FQNEAQ in the germline V gene. The V gene lost 1 base and the J gene lost 10 bases, with 17 bases spanning the gap. CDR3 region: CASSLERTAGREQFF. The DNA of the CDR3 is TGTGCCAGCAGCTTAGAGCGCACGGCAGGGCGGGAGCAGTTCTTC.

The chain couples TRBV6-4 to TRBJ2-2; D is undetermined. This CDR3 contains 14 residues. From germline, CDR1 is MRHNA and CDR2 SNTAGT. The ends were cut back, 4 bases at V and 0 bases at J, with 6 bases in the middle. DNA for the CDR3: TGTGCCAGCAGTGGGGCAGCGAACACCGGGGAGCTGTTTTTT. Amino acids: CASSGAANTGELFF.

The rearrangement links TRBV5-6 to TRBJ1-2, with D possibly matching TRBD1 (6 bases). V was trimmed by 5 bases and J by 8 bases, leaving 16 bases between them. The CDR3 runs 13 residues. CDR1 is SGHDT, CDR2 YYEEEE, per germline. The DNA for the CDR3 is TGTGCCAGCAGGGAGACAGGTCTTAGGGGCTACACCTTC. This sequence encodes CASRETGLRGYTF.

V gene TRBV7-8 combines with J gene TRBJ2-3; 7 bases match TRBD2. CDR3 length: 15 amino acids. CDR1 and CDR2 from the germline V gene are SGHVS and FQNEAQ. Trimming took 4 bases from V and 3 from J; bases not matched to a gene: 7. The CDR3 DNA reads as TGTGCCAGCAGCTCCACGGGAGGCGGGACAGATACGCAGTATTTT. It specifies CASSSTGGGTDTQYF.

The V gene is TRBV9, the J gene TRBJ2-5, with TRBD2 matching over 10 bases. CDR3 length equals 18 residues. Germline CDR1 is SGDLS and CDR2 is YYNGEE. V dropped 3 bases and J dropped 2; count of bases not matched to a gene: 13. DNA for the CDR3: TGTGCCAGCAGCGCAACGGGGGGGCTAGCGGGAGCACAAGAGACCCAGTACTTC. Amino acid sequence: CASSATGGLAGAQETQYF.

J is TRBJ2-5 and V is TRBV11-3; 10 bases are a match to TRBD1. This CDR3 spans 15 amino acids. The junction had 2 bases not matched to a gene; V was cut back by 1 base and J by 3 bases. Germline lookup yields CDR1 SGHNT and CDR2 YENEEA. CDR3 DNA sequence: TGTGCCAGCAGCTTAGGACAGGGGGCTGAAGAGACCCAGTACTTC. This codes for CASSLGQGAEETQYF.

The chain combines TRBV19 with TRBJ2-1; 12 nucleotides match TRBD2. Trimming cost V 5 bases and J 7 bases; bases outside gene matches: 12. CDR3 length: 17 amino acids. Germline CDR1 LNHDA, CDR2 SQIVND (reference sequence). Written as DNA, the CDR3 is TGTGCCAGTAGTGGGGGTGGACTAGCGGGGCCCTGGAATGAGCAGTTCTTC. Its protein product is CASSGGGLAGPWNEQFF. Together with reference TRBV19 and TRBJ2-1, the CDR3 gives the full variable domain: DGGITQSPKYLFRKEGQNVTLSCEQNLNHDAMYWYRQDPGQGLRLIYYSQIVNDFQKGDIAEGYSVSREKKESFPLTVTSAQKNPTAFYLCASSGGGLAGPWNEQFFGPGTRLTVL.

The J gene is TRBJ1-1, the V gene TRBV4-1; 7 bases are shared with TRBD1. Germline V gives CDR1 MGHRA, CDR2 YSYEKL. This CDR3 contains 15 residues. V trimming: 4 bases; J trimming: 4 bases; junction bases outside the gene matches: 9. This chain's CDR3 is CASSPQGQRSTEAFF. In nucleotides, the CDR3 is TGCGCCAGCAGCCCGCAGGGACAGAGGAGCACTGAAGCTTTCTTT.

The CDR3 is CASSPGVAGGPSNEQFF. The CDR3 DNA follows: TGCGCCAGCAGCCCCGGGGTAGCGGGAGGGCCAAGCAATGAGCAGTTCTTC. This chain links TRBV5-1 with TRBJ2-1; 11 nucleotides align to TRBD2. Germline lookup yields CDR1 SGHRS and CDR2 YFSETQ. This CDR3 region has 17 residues. The V gene end was trimmed by 4 bases and the J gene end by 6 bases; junction bases not matched to a gene: 12.

The sample holds one count of this clone. The genes are TRBV2 and TRBJ2-1; D gene unclear. The CDR3 consists of 12 residues. Germline-derived CDR1 and CDR2 are SNHLY and FYNNEI. The V end was cut by 3 bases, the J end by 8 bases, with 8 bases between. For the CDR3, the DNA is TGTGCCAGCAGTGACCCTCGGGATGAGCAGTTCTTC. Its protein is CASSDPRDEQFF.

This chain connects TRBV29-1 to TRBJ2-5, with D possibly matching TRBD1 (5 bases). V lost 7 bases and J 5 bases, leaving 17 bases between the germline ends. This CDR3 spans 13 amino acids. Per the germline V gene, CDR1 is SQVTM and CDR2 is ANQGSEA. The CDR3 DNA reads as TGCAGCGGTGGGGCCGACAGTTCGGAGACCCAGTACTTC. Protein sequence: CSGGADSSETQYF.

Concerning this clone itself: One junction end disagrees with the germline gene, perhaps due to a read error. The chain employs TRBV7-7 and TRBJ2-1; TRBD2 aligns across 11 bases. Germline CDR1 SSHAT, CDR2 FNYEAQ (reference sequence). CDR3 size: 13 residues. The CDR3 is CASSLAGGNEQFF. The CDR3, as DNA: TGTGCTAGCAGCTTAGCGGGGGGGAATGAGCAGTTCTTC.

The chain joins TRBV7-2 to TRBJ1-2; tentatively, D is TRBD1 (5 bases). Deletions cut 0 bases from V and 4 bases from J, with 6 bases between. The germline CDR1 and CDR2 sequences are SGHTA and FQGNSA. The CDR3 contains 13 residues. The CDR3 DNA follows: TGTGCCAGCAGCTTAGCGGGACTCTATGGCTACACCTTC. Translation: CASSLAGLYGYTF.

The CDR3 is CASSLGLVGELFF. CDR3 sequence (DNA): TGTGCCAGCAGCTTAGGACTTGTGGGGGAGCTGTTTTTT. The chain carries TRBV7-9 and TRBJ2-2; D not resolved. Trimming removed 1 base at V and 8 bases at J, with 8 bases between. This CDR3 has 13 residues. Germline assignment: CDR1 SEHNR and CDR2 FQNEAQ (reference sequence).

The table lists this clone with a count of one. The chain carries TRBV4-3 and TRBJ2-7, with 10 bases matching TRBD1. The CDR3 has 15 amino acids. Germline CDR1 reads LGHNA; CDR2 reads YSLEER. V lost 0 bases and J lost 2; bases outside the gene matches: 1. DNA for the CDR3: TGCGCCAGCAGCCAAGAAGACAGGGGGCCCTACGAGCAGTACTTC. Its translation: CASSQEDRGPYEQYF.

The V and J genes are TRBV28 and TRBJ1-1, with 9 nucleotides matching TRBD1. The CDR3 runs to 17 residues. Germline CDR1 and CDR2: MDHEN and SYDVKM. J was trimmed by 5 bases and V by 3 bases; bases with no gene match: 13. As DNA, the CDR3 is TGTGCCAGCAGTTTGGGGTTGGGACAGGGCGGATCAACTGAAGCTTTCTTT. Protein: CASSLGLGQGGSTEAFF.

CDR3 protein: CASSVGLAGVLEQFF. The CDR3 DNA reads TGTGCCAGCAGTGTGGGACTAGCGGGAGTCCTTGAGCAGTTCTTC. The V call is TRBV6-4, the J call TRBJ2-1; 14 bases match TRBD2. V was pared by 4 bases and J by 9 bases, with 5 bases of the junction left unmatched. Germline V gene sequence: CDR1 MRHNA, CDR2 SNTAGT. This CDR3 contains 15 residues.